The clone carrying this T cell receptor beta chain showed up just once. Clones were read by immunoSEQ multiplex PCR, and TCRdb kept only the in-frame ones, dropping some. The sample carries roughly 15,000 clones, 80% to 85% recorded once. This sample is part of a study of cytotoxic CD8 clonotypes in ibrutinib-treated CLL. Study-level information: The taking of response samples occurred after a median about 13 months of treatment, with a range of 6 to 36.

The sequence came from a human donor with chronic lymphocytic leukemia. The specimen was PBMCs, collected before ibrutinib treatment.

The CDR3 reads CASTPTLGGELFF. CDR3 DNA sequence: TGTGCCAGCACCCCGACATTGGGCGGGGAGCTGTTTTTT. The gene calls are TRBV7-8 and TRBJ2-2; D is unclear. The germline CDR1 and CDR2 sequences are SGHVS and FQNEAQ. CDR3 size: 13 residues. Trimming shortened V by 7 bases and J by 7 bases, and 13 bases separated the two germline ends. Variable domain in full (rest from reference TRBV7-8 and TRBJ2-2): GAGVSQSPRYKVAKRGQDVALRCDPISGHVSLFWYQQALGQGPEFLTYFQNEAQLDKSGLPSDRFFAERPEGSVSTLKIQRTQQEDSAVYLCASTPTLGGELFFGEGSRLTVL.